Included here is one T cell receptor (beta chain) sequence, with context. This sample was included in a study of CD8 T cells in Susac syndrome. The germline CDR1 and CDR2 sequences are LGHDT and YNNKEL (reference sequence). Trimming cost V 2 bases and J 1 base, with 8 bases left between them. The CDR3 is 14 residues long. Reverse transcription of 0.5 to 1 ug RNA was performed with random hexamers. TCRdb ran MiXCR on the immunoSEQ multiplex PCR reads and lists one entry per CDR3 protein. The top ten clones hold 0.13% of a sample with roughly 150,000 distinct CDR3 sequences, around 93% of them seen once.

The receptor comes from a human donor in good health. The chain links TRBV3-1 to TRBJ2-5, with D unclear. Sequenced input: CD4+ T cells from PBMCs. The CDR3 is CASSQRRLQETQYF. In DNA, the CDR3 is TGTGCCAGCAGCCAAAGACGGCTCCAAGAGACCCAGTACTTC.